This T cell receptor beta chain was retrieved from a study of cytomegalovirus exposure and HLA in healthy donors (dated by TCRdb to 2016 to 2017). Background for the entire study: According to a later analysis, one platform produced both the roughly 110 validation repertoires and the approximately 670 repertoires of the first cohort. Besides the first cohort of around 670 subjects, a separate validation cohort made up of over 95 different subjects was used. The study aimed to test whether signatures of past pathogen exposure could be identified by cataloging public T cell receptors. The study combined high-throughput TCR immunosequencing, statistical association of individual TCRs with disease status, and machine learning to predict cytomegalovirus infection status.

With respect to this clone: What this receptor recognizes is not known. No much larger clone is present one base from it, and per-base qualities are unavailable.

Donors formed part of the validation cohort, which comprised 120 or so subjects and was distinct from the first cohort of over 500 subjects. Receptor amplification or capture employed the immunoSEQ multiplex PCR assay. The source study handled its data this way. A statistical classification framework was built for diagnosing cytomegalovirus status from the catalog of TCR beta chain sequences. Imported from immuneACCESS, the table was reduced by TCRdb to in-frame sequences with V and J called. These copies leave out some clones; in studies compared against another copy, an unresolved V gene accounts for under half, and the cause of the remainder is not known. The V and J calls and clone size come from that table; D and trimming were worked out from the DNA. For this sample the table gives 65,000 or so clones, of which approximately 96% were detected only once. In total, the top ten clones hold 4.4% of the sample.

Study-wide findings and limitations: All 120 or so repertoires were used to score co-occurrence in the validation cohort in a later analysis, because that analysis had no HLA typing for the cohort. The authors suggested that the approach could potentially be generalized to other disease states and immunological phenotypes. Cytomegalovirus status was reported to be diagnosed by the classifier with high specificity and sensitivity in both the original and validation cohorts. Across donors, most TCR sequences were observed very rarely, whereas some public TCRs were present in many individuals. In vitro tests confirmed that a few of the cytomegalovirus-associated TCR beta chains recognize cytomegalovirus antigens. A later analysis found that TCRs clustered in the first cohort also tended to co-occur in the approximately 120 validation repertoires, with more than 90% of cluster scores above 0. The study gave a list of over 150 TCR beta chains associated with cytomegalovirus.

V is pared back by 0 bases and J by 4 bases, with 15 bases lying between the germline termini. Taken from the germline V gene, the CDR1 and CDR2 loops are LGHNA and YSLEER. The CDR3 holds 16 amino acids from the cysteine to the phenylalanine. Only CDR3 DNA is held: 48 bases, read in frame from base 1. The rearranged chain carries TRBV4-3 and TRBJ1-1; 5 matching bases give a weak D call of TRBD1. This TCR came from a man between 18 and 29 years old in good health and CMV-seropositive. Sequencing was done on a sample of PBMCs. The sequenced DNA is TGCGCCAGCAGCCAAGATAGTATCACAGGTTTCACTGAAGCTTTCTTT. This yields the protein CASSQDSITGFTEAFF.